This section outlines one TCR beta chain sequence together with its context. Its target is unknown. The entry originates in a study of CD8 T cells in ankylosing spondylitis. Findings and limits, study-wide: Ankylosing spondylitis blood appeared to carry a characteristic TCR beta motif of under ten highly homologous variants. Within matched ankylosing spondylitis synovial fluid, disease-linked clones were reportedly significantly enriched.

Scientists made TCR beta libraries using quantitative 5'-RACE with molecular barcodes. A single record per CDR3 protein comes from TCRdb applying MiXCR to the 5' RACE reads. This repertoire shows a few hundred thousand distinct CDR3 sequences, approximately 20% found once; its top ten account for roughly a sixth. CDR1 SGHAT and CDR2 FQNNGV come from the germline V gene. Unmatched junction bases numbered 5, after V lost 1 base and J lost 2 bases. The CDR3 loop spans 17 amino acids. Material: blood, either unsorted or a sorted T cell fraction (not recorded which). This chain joins TRBV11-2 and TRBJ2-1, with 10 bases identical to TRBD2. The source is a male donor with ankylosing spondylitis. CDR3 in DNA: TGTGCCAGCAGCTTAGCTGTAGCGGGAGGCGCCTACAATGAGCAGTTCTTC. Translation gives CASSLAVAGGAYNEQFF.